These 30 T cell receptor beta chains came from one sample sequenced in a study of control samples from healthy donors and cancer patients. Sequencing used immunoSEQ multiplex PCR; TCRdb keeps in-frame clones, though not all of them. This sample has around 95,000 clones, with around 81% found just once. The source material was blood. These receptors all come from a man aged 25-45 years in good health.

The chain uses TRBV7-9 and TRBJ2-1; D is unclear. Germline CDR1 and CDR2: SEHNR and FQNEAQ (reference sequence). The CDR3 runs to 14 residues. V dropped 2 bases and J dropped 5 bases, with 10 bases sitting between them. The CDR3 coding sequence is TGTGCCAGCAGCTTAAAGGGTGATGACAATGAGCAGTTCTTC. It encodes CASSLKGDDNEQFF.

This rearrangement joins TRBV11-2 to TRBJ2-1, with D possibly being TRBD2 (6 bases). Germline V gene lookup returns CDR1 SGHAT and CDR2 FQNNGV. V was cut by 5 bases and J by 2 bases, with 16 bases left in between. CDR3 length: 16 residues. The chain's CDR3 is CASSLQGTSPYNEQFF. For the CDR3, the DNA is TGTGCCAGCAGCCTCCAAGGGACTTCCCCCTACAATGAGCAGTTCTTC.

The CDR3 reads CSADGAYGYTF. In nucleotides, the CDR3 is TGCAGTGCCGACGGAGCTTATGGCTACACCTTC. The chain employs TRBV20-1 and TRBJ1-2; D not resolved. V dropped 6 bases and J dropped 5 bases, with 10 bases sitting between them. CDR3 length: 11 amino acids. Germline values: CDR1 DFQATT, CDR2 SNEGSKA (reference sequence).

The rearrangement links TRBV5-1 to TRBJ2-3; tentatively, D is TRBD2 (5 bases). With 0 bases removed from V and 2 bases from J, the gap between germline ends came to 10 bases. Looked up from germline, CDR1 is SGHRS and CDR2 is YFSETQ. The CDR3 extends over 15 amino acids. The CDR3 DNA sequence: TGCGCCAGCAGCTTGGATGTCGGGAACACAGATACGCAGTATTTT. The encoded protein is CASSLDVGNTDTQYF.

This clone was found once. The chain uses TRBV12-3 or TRBV12-4 and TRBJ2-4; D might be TRBD2 (5 bases). The length of the CDR3 is 13 residues. V was trimmed by 2 bases and J by 4 bases, leaving 6 bases between them. CDR3: CASSLTGKNIQYF. DNA for the CDR3: TGTGCCAGCAGTTTAACGGGGAAAAACATTCAGTACTTC.

The V and J genes are TRBV28 and TRBJ1-2; D may be TRBD1 (5 bases). V dropped 7 bases and J dropped 5 bases, with 17 bases sitting between them. This CDR3 is 14 amino acids long. Germline V gives CDR1 MDHEN, CDR2 SYDVKM. CDR3 residues: CASKLSLSGYGYTF. As DNA, the CDR3 is TGTGCCAGCAAACTCTCCCTGTCAGGGTATGGCTACACCTTC.

The chain recombines TRBV19 with TRBJ2-5, with D possibly matching TRBD2 (6 bases). In germline, CDR1 is LNHDA, CDR2 SQIVND (reference sequence). Deletions cut 4 bases from V and 1 base from J, with 7 bases between. The CDR3 extends over 13 amino acids. CDR3 DNA sequence: TGTGCCAGTAGTACTAGCGTCCAAGAGACCCAGTACTTC. It is translated as CASSTSVQETQYF.

The chain is built from TRBV15 and TRBJ1-4; TRBD1 might be the D (5 bases). CDR1 is LNHNV, CDR2 YYDKDF, per germline (reference sequence). V gave up 1 base and J gave up 3 bases, with 9 bases separating them. The CDR3 totals 15 residues. The CDR3 coding sequence is TGTGCCACCAGCAGAGTCCGGACACCTAATGAAAAACTGTTTTTT. Translated, it gives CATSRVRTPNEKLFF.

V is TRBV6-5 and J is TRBJ1-2; D gene ambiguous. The V gene lost 4 bases and the J gene lost 2 bases, with 11 bases spanning the gap. The CDR3 contains 14 residues. Germline assignment: CDR1 MNHEY and CDR2 SVGAGI. For the CDR3, the DNA is TGTGCCAGCAGTTTCCGACGGTCGAACTATGGCTACACCTTC. It codes for CASSFRRSNYGYTF.

The V and J genes are TRBV24-1 and TRBJ2-3; no firm D call. The germline CDR1 and CDR2 sequences are KGHDR and SFDVKD. Trimming left V 5 bases short and J 4 bases short, with 12 bases between. The CDR3 spans 14 residues. CDR3 amino acids: CATSGPAWADTQYF. In DNA, the CDR3 is TGTGCCACCAGTGGCCCGGCTTGGGCAGATACGCAGTATTTT.

The chain joins TRBV30 to TRBJ1-4; D remains unclear. The CDR3 consists of 14 residues. Trimming shortened V by 5 bases and J by 1 base, and 11 bases separated the two germline ends. Germline-derived CDR1 and CDR2 are GTSNPN and SVGIG (reference sequence). The CDR3 DNA reads as TGTGCCTGGCGGGTGAGAGGAACTAATGAAAAACTGTTTTTT. This encodes CAWRVRGTNEKLFF.

The V call is TRBV7-9, the J call TRBJ1-6; 10 nucleotides match TRBD1. The CDR3 runs 18 residues. Germline V lookup: CDR1 SEHNR, CDR2 FQNEAQ (reference sequence). V shed 1 base, J shed 7 bases, and the junction held 10 bases outside the gene matches. DNA of the CDR3: TGTGCCAGCAGCTTAGTGACCCAGACAGGGGGCGCGAATTCACCCCTCCACTTT. Amino acids: CASSLVTQTGGANSPLHF.

The chain combines TRBV6-6 with TRBJ1-5; no clear D. Germline loops: CDR1 MNHNY, CDR2 SVGAGI (reference sequence). With 8 bases removed from V and 4 bases from J, the gap between germline ends came to 12 bases. This CDR3 has 13 residues. CDR3 amino acids: CASRGNPNQPQHF. CDR3 DNA: TGTGCCAGCCGTGGGAACCCAAATCAGCCCCAGCATTTT.

This sequence joins TRBV11-2 and TRBJ2-7; 9 nucleotides align to TRBD1. The J segment lost 2 bases and the V segment lost 7 bases, leaving 6 bases of the junction unmatched. The CDR3 runs to 14 residues. Looked up from germline, CDR1 is SGHAT and CDR2 is FQNNGV. CDR3: CASKNTGGTYEQYF. The CDR3, as DNA: TGTGCCAGCAAAAATACAGGGGGCACCTACGAGCAGTACTTC.

V and J are TRBV6-2 or TRBV6-3 and TRBJ2-1, with no clear D. Trimming removed 5 bases at V and 0 bases at J, with 11 bases between. The germline gives CDR1 MNHEY, CDR2 SVGEGT. The CDR3 loop spans 15 amino acids. The CDR3 bases are TGTGCCAGCAGTCCAGACGAGAGCTCCTACAATGAGCAGTTCTTC. It specifies CASSPDESSYNEQFF.

The chain links TRBV5-1 to TRBJ1-2; 8 nucleotides agree with TRBD1. The V gene end was trimmed by 0 bases and the J gene end by 2 bases; junction bases not matched to a gene: 9. The germline gives CDR1 SGHRS, CDR2 YFSETQ. This CDR3 comprises 17 residues. The DNA of the CDR3 is TGCGCCAGCAGCTTGGAACCAGGGGGCGCCCAGAACTATGGCTACACCTTC. Residues: CASSLEPGGAQNYGYTF.

This clone has a single count. The chain employs TRBV6-5 and TRBJ1-5, with 8 nucleotides matching TRBD1. The J segment lost 2 bases and the V segment lost 2 bases, leaving 5 bases of the junction unmatched. Germline lookup yields CDR1 MNHEY and CDR2 SVGAGI. The CDR3 is 16 residues long. This CDR3 is CASSYPQGEGNQPQHF. In DNA, the CDR3 is TGTGCCAGCAGTTACCCACAGGGGGAGGGCAATCAGCCCCAGCATTTT.

The rearrangement links TRBV28 to TRBJ2-1, with 14 bases matching TRBD2. Germline V CDR1 and CDR2: MDHEN, SYDVKM. The CDR3 is 13 amino acids. Trimming removed 5 bases from V and 15 bases from J; junction bases left unmatched: 6. Here the CDR3 reads CASSLGLAGDPFF. The CDR3 coding sequence is TGTGCCAGCAGTCTGGGACTAGCGGGGGACCCGTTCTTC.

In its sample, this clone was seen a few times. The chain combines TRBV13 with TRBJ2-3, with TRBD2 as a possible D gene (6 bases). The V gene's germline CDR1 is PRHDT and CDR2 FYEKMQ (reference sequence). The V end lost 7 bases, the J end lost 3 bases, and 11 bases lay between the germline ends. The CDR3 contains 13 residues. The CDR3 protein is CASTGVVTDTQYF. DNA for the CDR3: TGTGCCAGCACGGGAGTAGTAACAGATACGCAGTATTTT.

The sample holds a few counts of this clone. The chain combines TRBV6-1 with TRBJ1-5, with D possibly being TRBD1 (6 bases). CDR3 length equals 15 residues. Germline values: CDR1 MNHNS, CDR2 SASEGT. V was shortened by 3 bases and J by 2 bases, with 11 bases between the two germline ends. CDR3 in DNA: TGTGCCAGCAGTGAGCACAGGGCCGGCAATCAGCCCCAGCATTTT. Protein product: CASSEHRAGNQPQHF.

J is TRBJ2-7 and V is TRBV6-5; 8 positions match TRBD1. Germline CDR1 reads MNHEY; CDR2 reads SVGAGI. The CDR3 is 12 residues long. The junction had 3 bases not matched to a gene; V was cut back by 6 bases and J by 5 bases. The CDR3 DNA sequence: TGTGCCAGCAGGGGACAGGCGCACGAGCAGTACTTC. Its protein is CASRGQAHEQYF.

The chain uses TRBV6-5 and TRBJ2-2; 8 nucleotides align to TRBD1. The V gene end was trimmed by 6 bases and the J gene end by 2 bases; junction bases not matched to a gene: 5. Germline CDR1 is MNHEY and CDR2 is SVGAGI. This CDR3 contains 15 residues. CDR3 in DNA: TGTGCCAGCAGACTGGACAGGGTAAACACCGGGGAGCTGTTTTTT. Its translation: CASRLDRVNTGELFF.

The J gene is TRBJ1-2, the V gene TRBV7-9, with TRBD1 matching 10 bases. This CDR3 contains 16 residues. After removal of 5 bases from V and 2 bases from J, the junction contained 8 bases not matched to a gene. CDR1 is SEHNR and CDR2 is FQNEAQ in the germline V gene (reference sequence). The CDR3 region has the DNA TGTGCCAGCAGCCGGACAGGGGGAAGGGGAAACTATGGCTACACCTTC. This sequence encodes CASSRTGGRGNYGYTF.

Notes on this clone: Other DNA sequences in the same sample also yield this CDR3. The rearrangement uses TRBV5-1 and TRBJ2-3, with 10 bases that match TRBD2. Germline V CDR1 and CDR2: SGHRS, YFSETQ. Trimming removed 4 bases from V and 3 bases from J; junction bases left unmatched: 5. The CDR3 contains 15 residues. CDR3 in DNA: TGCGCCAGCAGCCCCCTAGCGGGGGTTACAGATACGCAGTATTTT. Translating gives CASSPLAGVTDTQYF.

The chain couples TRBV18 to TRBJ1-3, with a possible D match to TRBD1 (6 bases). The CDR3 has 16 residues. V lost 4 bases to trimming and J lost 2 bases, with 15 bases between them. Looked up from germline, CDR1 is KGHSH and CDR2 is LQKENI. CDR3 in DNA: TGTGCCAGCTCACGGTCGAAACAGGGTACTGGAAACACCATATATTTT. This translates into CASSRSKQGTGNTIYF.

This clone was counted between two and nine times. Written as DNA, the CDR3 is TGCGCCAGCAGTTCAACCGGGACTAGCAATGAGCAGTTCTTC. It specifies CASSSTGTSNEQFF. The chain carries TRBV10-1 and TRBJ2-1; 8 nucleotides line up with TRBD2. Germline CDR1 is WNHNN and CDR2 is SYGVQD (reference sequence). Trimming cost V 5 bases and J 6 bases; bases outside gene matches: 6. This CDR3 is built from 14 residues.

The chain combines TRBV27 with TRBJ2-1, with 10 bases that match TRBD2. V gave up 1 base and J gave up 8 bases; unmatched junction bases: 2. Germline lookup yields CDR1 MNHEY and CDR2 SMNVEV (reference sequence). The CDR3 is 14 residues long. This CDR3 reads CASSLWTSGDEQFF. The CDR3 region has the DNA TGTGCCAGCAGTTTATGGACTAGCGGCGATGAGCAGTTCTTC.

The chain carries TRBV3-1 (or the pseudogene TRBV3-2) and TRBJ2-1, with TRBD1 matching over 9 bases. From germline, CDR1 is LGHDT and CDR2 YNNKEL (reference sequence). There are 13 residues in the CDR3. Unmatched junction bases numbered 11, after V lost 5 bases and J lost 15 bases. In DNA, the CDR3 is TGTGCCAGCAGCGGGACAGGGACATTAAGGGCGTTCTTC. It specifies CASSGTGTLRAFF.

The chain is built from TRBV19 and TRBJ2-2; D ambiguous. CDR3 length: 15 amino acids. The V end was cut by 6 bases, the J end by 0 bases, with 11 bases between. Germline V gene data show CDR1 as LNHDA and CDR2 as SQIVND (reference sequence). CDR3 amino acids: CASRKSRTNTGELFF. CDR3 nucleotide sequence: TGTGCCAGTAGGAAAAGTCGAACGAACACCGGGGAGCTGTTTTTT.

This CDR3 reads CASSRGGRDVDEQFF. In DNA, the CDR3 is TGCGCCAGCAGCAGGGGAGGCAGGGACGTGGATGAGCAGTTCTTC. The chain combines TRBV5-1 with TRBJ2-1; possibly TRBD2 for D (6 bases). The germline V and J ends were trimmed by 4 bases and 8 bases, with 19 bases remaining between them. The germline V gene has CDR1 SGHRS and CDR2 YFSETQ. There are 15 residues in the CDR3.